Below are 31 T cell receptor beta chains sequenced from a single sample in a study of a mutant IDH1 vaccine in newly diagnosed glioma. The table came from immunoSEQ multiplex PCR; TCRdb's copy has only in-frame clones and leaves some out. The repertoire holds tens of thousands of clones, around 82% seen once, with around 31% in the top ten. These receptors have no identified antigens. As for time point: week 47, end of study. Each vaccine dose was 300 ug of mutant IDH1 20-mer peptide, with topical imiquimod. The sample consisted of PBMCs, taken from a glioma patient whose treatment included an IDH1 peptide vaccine. Every receptor here comes from a young man with glioma.

The chain recombines TRBV6-1 with TRBJ2-2; 7 bases fit TRBD1. Unmatched junction bases numbered 11, after V lost 4 bases and J lost 6 bases. From germline, CDR1 is MNHNS and CDR2 SASEGT. This CDR3 has 16 amino acids. For the CDR3, the DNA is TGTGCCAGCAGTGCACTCCCCAGGGGGTCGGCCGGGGAGCTGTTTTTT. The encoded protein is CASSALPRGSAGELFF.

This clone was detected only a few times. The rearrangement joins TRBV10-3 to TRBJ1-1; D remains ambiguous. The ends were cut back, 4 bases at V and 2 bases at J, with 11 bases in the middle. The CDR3 totals 14 residues. CDR1 and CDR2 (germline): ENHRY, SYGVKD. CDR3 DNA sequence: TGTGCCATCAGTGTCAGCGGGGATAACACTGAAGCTTTCTTT. Encoded protein: CAISVSGDNTEAFF.

The gene calls are TRBV5-4 and TRBJ2-7; unclear D gene. The germline V gene has CDR1 SGHNT and CDR2 YYREEE (reference sequence). The V gene lost 1 base and the J gene lost 0 bases, with 2 bases spanning the gap. This CDR3 has 12 residues. CDR3 DNA sequence: TGTGCCAGCAGCTTGCTCTCCTACGAGCAGTACTTC. As protein: CASSLLSYEQYF.

J is TRBJ2-7 and V is TRBV19; D is possibly TRBD1 (6 bases). In germline, CDR1 is LNHDA, CDR2 SQIVND (reference sequence). Trimming left V 4 bases short and J 0 bases short, with 10 bases between. This CDR3 is 14 amino acids long. The CDR3 DNA reads TGTGCCAGTAGTAGGACAGTTAACTCCTACGAGCAGTACTTC. Translation gives CASSRTVNSYEQYF.

The V call is TRBV7-9, the J call TRBJ1-4; 8 bases line up with TRBD1. CDR3 size: 14 residues. In germline, CDR1 is SEHNR, CDR2 FQNEAQ (reference sequence). After removal of 8 bases from V and 0 bases from J, the junction contained 2 bases not matched to a gene. The CDR3 sequence: CASQGATTNEKLFF. The CDR3 nucleotides read TGTGCCAGCCAGGGGGCTACAACTAATGAAAAACTGTTTTTT.

The CDR3 sequence is CASSLSWGINEKLFF. Written as DNA, the CDR3 is TGTGCCAGCAGCTTAAGCTGGGGAATTAATGAAAAACTGTTTTTT. The chain combines TRBV7-6 with TRBJ1-4; D gene unclear. Between the trimmed V and J ends, which lost 2 bases and 4 bases, there was a span of 11 bases. The CDR3 has 15 amino acids. Germline V lookup: CDR1 SGHVS, CDR2 FNYEAQ.

V is TRBV6-5 and J is TRBJ1-4; no firm D call. Trimming pared 0 bases from V and 7 bases from J, leaving 15 bases between. This CDR3 comprises 16 residues. Germline V gene data show CDR1 as MNHEY and CDR2 as SVGAGI. CDR3 nucleotide sequence: TGTGCCAGCAGTTACTCACTTCGGGCCTCGGGTGAAAAACTGTTTTTT. It encodes CASSYSLRASGEKLFF.

The chain carries TRBV13 and TRBJ2-7; D is possibly TRBD1 (6 bases). This CDR3 has 17 residues. Germline V CDR1 and CDR2: PRHDT, FYEKMQ (reference sequence). Trimming removed 5 bases from V and 5 bases from J, with 25 bases in between. CDR3 coding DNA: TGTGCCAGCAGCCCCCCATACCCACAGGGATCAACTAACGAGCAGTACTTC. As protein: CASSPPYPQGSTNEQYF.

This clone was observed a handful of times. Its ends do not fully match the called genes, so a read error is possible. The V call is TRBV20-1, the J call TRBJ2-7, with D maybe TRBD2 (5 bases). Per germline, CDR1 DFQATT and CDR2 SNEGSKA (reference sequence). The CDR3 sequence is 11 residues long. CDR3 in amino acids: CSAREGLKEGF. For the CDR3, the DNA is TGCAGTGCTAGAGAAGGACTGAAAGAGGGCTTC.

This clone came up a few times. The chain combines TRBV15 with TRBJ1-1; possible D gene TRBD1, 6 bases. Trimming shortened V by 0 bases and J by 1 base, and 12 bases separated the two germline ends. The CDR3 runs 16 residues. Germline CDR1 and CDR2: LNHNV and YYDKDF (reference sequence). The CDR3 region is CATSREPGHPNTEAFF. CDR3 nucleotides: TGTGCCACCAGCAGAGAACCGGGACATCCGAACACTGAAGCTTTCTTT.

The V gene is TRBV4-1, the J gene TRBJ2-5; no reliable D call. Germline CDR1 is MGHRA and CDR2 is YSYEKL. The CDR3 loop spans 17 amino acids. Trimming shortened V by 0 bases and J by 3 bases, and 17 bases separated the two germline ends. CDR3 in DNA: TGCGCCAGCAGCCAAGAAGGGTACGGCAAAGGAGAAGAGACCCAGTACTTC. Its translation is CASSQEGYGKGEETQYF.

The chain couples TRBV7-9 to TRBJ2-2; 8 bases fit TRBD2. V gave up 4 bases and J gave up 0 bases; unmatched junction bases: 7. Germline CDR1 is SEHNR and CDR2 is FQNEAQ (reference sequence). The length of the CDR3 is 17 residues. This CDR3 is CASSSSGREANTGELFF. CDR3 coding DNA: TGTGCCAGCAGCTCCTCTGGGCGGGAGGCGAACACCGGGGAGCTGTTTTTT.

The chain joins TRBV9 to TRBJ1-1; D remains unclear. V was pared by 0 bases and J by 6 bases, with 15 bases between. This CDR3 has 15 residues. Per germline, CDR1 SGDLS and CDR2 YYNGEE. As DNA, the CDR3 is TGTGCCAGCAGCGTAGGAAAGGGTCGGAGCTCTGAAGCTTTCTTT. It codes for CASSVGKGRSSEAFF. Full variable domain (remainder filled in from reference TRBV9 and TRBJ1-1): DSGVTQTPKHLITATGQRVTLRCSPRSGDLSVYWYQQSLDQGLQFLIQYYNGEERAKGNILERFSAQQFPDLHSELNLSSLELGDSALYFCASSVGKGRSSEAFFGQGTRLTVV.

This chain links TRBV6-5 with TRBJ2-3; D gene unclear. The germline CDR1 and CDR2 sequences are MNHEY and SVGAGI. The V end lost 5 bases, the J end lost 0 bases, and 3 bases lay between the germline ends. There are 12 residues in the CDR3. The CDR3 sequence: CASSPSTDTQYF. The DNA of the CDR3 is TGTGCCAGCAGTCCTAGCACAGATACGCAGTATTTT.

This clone was counted only a few times. The V gene is TRBV29-1, the J gene TRBJ1-1, with D possibly matching TRBD1 (5 bases). Germline V gene data show CDR1 as SQVTM and CDR2 as ANQGSEA. CDR3 size: 12 residues. Trimming removed 6 bases from V and 4 bases from J, with 12 bases in between. Written as DNA, the CDR3 is TGCAGCGTAACCGCAGGGAGCACTGAAGCTTTCTTT. Encoded protein: CSVTAGSTEAFF. Based on the CDR3 plus reference TRBV29-1 and TRBJ1-1, the full variable domain is SAVISQKPSRDICQRGTSLTIQCQVDSQVTMMFWYRQQPGQSLTLIATANQGSEATYESGFVIDKFPISRPNLTFSTLTVSNMSPEDSSIYLCSVTAGSTEAFFGQGTRLTVV.

This clone was found a few times. The rearrangement joins TRBV2 to TRBJ1-5, with D possibly being TRBD1 (5 bases). V lost 0 bases and J 2 bases, leaving 8 bases between the germline ends. Germline CDR1 and CDR2: SNHLY and FYNNEI. The CDR3 is 15 residues long. Here the CDR3 DNA reads TGTGCCAGCAGTGAAGCACAGGTGGGCAATCAGCCCCAGCATTTT. Translated, it gives CASSEAQVGNQPQHF.

The chain joins TRBV2 to TRBJ1-2; D not resolved. Per germline, CDR1 SNHLY and CDR2 FYNNEI. Between the trimmed V and J ends, which lost 3 bases and 4 bases, there was a span of 12 bases. The CDR3 is made up of 14 amino acids. CDR3 amino acids: CASSDPGYPYGYTF. CDR3 in DNA: TGTGCCAGCAGTGACCCAGGCTACCCCTATGGCTACACCTTC.

The V call is TRBV7-8, the J call TRBJ2-7, with 12 bases aligning to TRBD2. Germline V lookup: CDR1 SGHVS, CDR2 FQNEAQ. CDR3 length: 19 amino acids. The J segment lost 1 base and the V segment lost 4 bases, leaving 14 bases of the junction unmatched. The CDR3 DNA sequence: TGTGCCAGCAGCTCCACTAGCGGGAGGATCCTTAAAACATCCTACGAGCAGTACTTC. This translates into CASSSTSGRILKTSYEQYF.

The J gene is TRBJ2-2, the V gene TRBV27; tentative D call: TRBD2 (6 bases). The CDR3 has 14 residues. V dropped 5 bases and J dropped 5 bases, with 12 bases sitting between them. CDR1 and CDR2 from the germline V gene are MNHEY and SMNVEV (reference sequence). CDR3 DNA sequence: TGTGCCAGCAGTGCCCCGGGGGATACCGGGGAGCTGTTTTTT. Translation: CASSAPGDTGELFF.

This chain joins TRBV5-1 and TRBJ2-5; D gene uncertain. The CDR3 has 13 amino acids. V was clipped by 0 bases and J by 12 bases, with 15 bases between them. Germline V gene lookup returns CDR1 SGHRS and CDR2 YFSETQ. The CDR3 region has the DNA TGCGCCAGCAGCTTGGCCAAGTCCGACCCCGAGTACTTC. Protein product: CASSLAKSDPEYF.

This chain's CDR3 is CASSLKGKAFF. CDR3 in DNA: TGTGCCAGCAGCTTGAAAGGGAAAGCTTTCTTT. The J gene is TRBJ1-1, the V gene TRBV5-6; no clear D. This CDR3 spans 11 amino acids. Germline V gives CDR1 SGHDT, CDR2 YYEEEE. V was pared by 1 base and J by 9 bases, with 7 bases between.

The rearrangement uses TRBV7-9 and TRBJ1-5; 7 bases map to TRBD1. The V gene end was trimmed by 5 bases and the J gene end by 0 bases; junction bases not matched to a gene: 7. CDR3 size: 16 residues. Germline V gene lookup returns CDR1 SEHNR and CDR2 FQNEAQ (reference sequence). The CDR3 sequence: CASSMDRWDSNQPQHF. The DNA for the CDR3 is TGTGCCAGCAGCATGGACAGGTGGGATAGCAATCAGCCCCAGCATTTT.

In DNA form, the CDR3 reads TGTGCCATCAGTGGTGGGAGGGGCCGGGAGACCCAGTACTTC. Its translation is CAISGGRGRETQYF. The gene calls are TRBV10-3 and TRBJ2-5; 7 bases are shared with TRBD2. This CDR3 is 14 amino acids long. Germline CDR1 reads ENHRY; CDR2 reads SYGVKD. After removal of 4 bases from V and 5 bases from J, the junction contained 7 bases not matched to a gene.

The chain is built from TRBV27 and TRBJ1-5; 8 bases are a match to TRBD1. Germline V gene sequence: CDR1 MNHEY, CDR2 SMNVEV (reference sequence). After removal of 2 bases from V and 6 bases from J, the junction contained 6 bases not matched to a gene. This CDR3 is 15 amino acids long. For the CDR3, the DNA is TGTGCCAGCAGTTTACTTCAGGGGGCTGGTCAGCCCCAGCATTTT. Translating it yields CASSLLQGAGQPQHF.

The chain carries TRBV27 and TRBJ2-7; D is undetermined. CDR1 MNHEY and CDR2 SMNVEV come from the germline V gene (reference sequence). The CDR3 length is 13 residues. The V gene lost 1 base and the J gene lost 2 bases, with 6 bases spanning the gap. CDR3 sequence reads: CASSLFQAYEQYF. The CDR3 bases are TGTGCCAGCAGTTTATTCCAAGCCTACGAGCAGTACTTC.

The rearrangement joins TRBV5-4 to TRBJ2-4; 9 nucleotides align to TRBD1. This CDR3 comprises 14 residues. Trimming at V came to 2 bases and at J to 7 bases, leaving 4 bases not matched to a gene. Germline V CDR1 and CDR2: SGHNT, YYREEE (reference sequence). Here the CDR3 reads CASSLTGGRNIQYF. For the CDR3, the DNA is TGTGCCAGCAGCTTAACAGGGGGCCGTAACATTCAGTACTTC. The entire variable domain, with the rest obtained from reference TRBV5-4 and TRBJ2-4, is as follows: ETGVTQSPTHLIKTRGQQVTLRCSSQSGHNTVSWYQQALGQGPQFIFQYYREEENGRGNFPPRFSGLQFPNYSSELNVNALELDDSALYLCASSLTGGRNIQYFGAGTRLSVL.

V usage is TRBV19 and J usage is TRBJ1-4; D ambiguous. V was trimmed by 3 bases and J by 8 bases, leaving 13 bases between them. This CDR3 spans 14 amino acids. Germline-derived CDR1 and CDR2 are LNHDA and SQIVND (reference sequence). CDR3 DNA: TGTGCCAGTAGTATCCGCGAGGGAAACGAAAAACTGTTTTTT. As protein: CASSIREGNEKLFF. Full variable domain (rest looked up from reference TRBV19 and TRBJ1-4): DGGITQSPKYLFRKEGQNVTLSCEQNLNHDAMYWYRQDPGQGLRLIYYSQIVNDFQKGDIAEGYSVSREKKESFPLTVTSAQKNPTAFYLCASSIREGNEKLFFGSGTQLSVL.

The chain employs TRBV9 and TRBJ1-3; D is unclear. The CDR3 sequence is 15 residues long. Germline V lookup: CDR1 SGDLS, CDR2 YYNGEE. Trimming shortened V by 3 bases and J by 2 bases, and 12 bases separated the two germline ends. The chain's CDR3 is CASSAEGLAGNTIYF. CDR3 nucleotides: TGTGCCAGCAGCGCCGAAGGCTTAGCTGGAAACACCATATATTTT.

This chain uses TRBV27 with TRBJ2-1; D gene uncertain. Germline V CDR1 and CDR2: MNHEY, SMNVEV (reference sequence). The V and J ends lost 0 bases and 7 bases respectively, with 7 bases between them. The CDR3 spans 13 residues. The CDR3 is CASSLSSINEQFF. The CDR3 nucleotides are TGTGCCAGCAGTTTATCCTCTATAAATGAGCAGTTCTTC.

The V and J genes are TRBV6-6 and TRBJ2-1, with D tentatively TRBD1 (6 bases). The V and J ends lost 2 bases and 4 bases respectively, with 9 bases between them. CDR3 length equals 14 residues. CDR1 and CDR2 from the germline V gene are MNHNY and SVGAGI (reference sequence). CDR3 region: CASSYKDRYNEQFF. In DNA, the CDR3 is TGTGCCAGCAGTTACAAGGACAGATACAATGAGCAGTTCTTC.

This clone has only one observation. The chain uses TRBV29-1 and TRBJ1-1; D perhaps matches TRBD1 (6 bases). Trimming stripped 7 bases from V and 7 bases from J, with 10 bases between. The CDR3 extends over 10 amino acids. CDR1 and CDR2 from the germline V gene are SQVTM and ANQGSEA. CDR3 sequence: CSAGTLEAFF. As DNA, the CDR3 is TGCAGCGCCGGGACACTTGAAGCTTTCTTT. The full variable domain, its missing parts supplied by reference TRBV29-1 and TRBJ1-1, is SAVISQKPSRDICQRGTSLTIQCQVDSQVTMMFWYRQQPGQSLTLIATANQGSEATYESGFVIDKFPISRPNLTFSTLTVSNMSPEDSSIYLCSAGTLEAFFGQGTRLTVV.